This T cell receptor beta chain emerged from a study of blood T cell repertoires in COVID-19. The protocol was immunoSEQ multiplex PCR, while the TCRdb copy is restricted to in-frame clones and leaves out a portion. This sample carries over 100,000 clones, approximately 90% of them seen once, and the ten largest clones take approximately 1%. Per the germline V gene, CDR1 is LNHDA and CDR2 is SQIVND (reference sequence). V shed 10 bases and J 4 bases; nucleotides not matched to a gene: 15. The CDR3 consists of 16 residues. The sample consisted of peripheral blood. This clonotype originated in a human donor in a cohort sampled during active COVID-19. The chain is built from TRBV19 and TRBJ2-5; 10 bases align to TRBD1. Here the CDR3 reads CATRRTGGKGLETQYF. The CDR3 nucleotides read TGTGCCACTCGAAGGACAGGGGGAAAGGGTTTAGAGACCCAGTACTTC.